What follows is one T cell receptor (beta chain) and its context. Its antigen is still unknown. Other DNA sequences from this sample encode an identical CDR3 as well. The assay was immunoSEQ multiplex PCR, and TCRdb's table has in-frame clones only and misses some. The sample has 100,000 to 150,000 clones, roughly nine tenths seen once. CDR3 length: 12 residues. Trimming took off 4 bases at V and 8 bases at J, with 11 bases between the two ends. Germline V gene lookup returns CDR1 MDHEN and CDR2 SYDVKM. This entry belongs to a study of cytomegalovirus exposure and HLA in healthy donors. Study-wide results and limits: The dataset shows that most TCR sequences were rare, while some public TCRs occurred in many donors. Within the roughly 120 validation repertoires, first-cohort TCR clusters tended to co-occur, according to a later analysis.

Sequencing was performed on PBMCs. This chain links TRBV28 with TRBJ1-1; D might be TRBD1 (5 bases). This TCR was recovered from a woman aged 18-29 years in good health and CMV-seronegative. The CDR3 DNA follows: TGTGCCAGCAGTTCGGGGGTGAGGGAAGCTTTCTTT. Amino acids: CASSSGVREAFF.